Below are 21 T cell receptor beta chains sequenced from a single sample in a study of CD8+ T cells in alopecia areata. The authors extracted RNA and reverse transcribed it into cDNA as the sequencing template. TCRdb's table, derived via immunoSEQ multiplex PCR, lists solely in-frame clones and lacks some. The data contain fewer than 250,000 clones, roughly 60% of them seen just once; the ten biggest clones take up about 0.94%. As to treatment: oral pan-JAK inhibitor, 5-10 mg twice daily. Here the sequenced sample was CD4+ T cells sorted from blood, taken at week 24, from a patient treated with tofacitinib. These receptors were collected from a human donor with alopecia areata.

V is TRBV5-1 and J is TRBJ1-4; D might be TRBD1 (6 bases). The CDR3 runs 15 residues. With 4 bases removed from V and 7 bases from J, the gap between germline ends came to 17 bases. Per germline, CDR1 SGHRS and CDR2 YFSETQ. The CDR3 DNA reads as TGCGCCAGCAGCCGGGGATCCGGGGGGGCTGAAAAACTGTTTTTT. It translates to CASSRGSGGAEKLFF.

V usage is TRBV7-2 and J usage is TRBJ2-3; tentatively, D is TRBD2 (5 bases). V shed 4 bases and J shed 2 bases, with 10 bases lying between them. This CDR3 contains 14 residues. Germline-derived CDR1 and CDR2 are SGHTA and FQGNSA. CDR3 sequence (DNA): TGTGCCAGCAGCTCGAGGGTCGACACAGATACGCAGTATTTT. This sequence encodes CASSSRVDTDTQYF.

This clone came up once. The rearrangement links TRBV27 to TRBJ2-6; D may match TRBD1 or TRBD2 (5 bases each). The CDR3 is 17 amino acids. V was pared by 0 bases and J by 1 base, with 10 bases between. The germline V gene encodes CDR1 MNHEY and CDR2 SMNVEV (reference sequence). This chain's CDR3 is CASSLSAWGSGANVLTF. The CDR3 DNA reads TGTGCCAGCAGTTTATCTGCGTGGGGGTCTGGGGCCAACGTCCTGACTTTC.

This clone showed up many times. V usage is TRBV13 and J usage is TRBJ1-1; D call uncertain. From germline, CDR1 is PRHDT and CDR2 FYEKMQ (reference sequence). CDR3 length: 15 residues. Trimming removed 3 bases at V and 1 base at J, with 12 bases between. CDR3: CASSFSIDGNTEAFF. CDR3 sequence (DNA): TGTGCCAGCAGCTTCTCTATCGACGGGAACACTGAAGCTTTCTTT.

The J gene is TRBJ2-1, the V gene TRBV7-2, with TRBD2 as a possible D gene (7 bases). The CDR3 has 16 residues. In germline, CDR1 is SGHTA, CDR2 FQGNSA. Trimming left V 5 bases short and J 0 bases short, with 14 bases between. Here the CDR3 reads CASSPNGGASYNEQFF. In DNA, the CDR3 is TGTGCCAGCAGCCCGAATGGGGGGGCCTCCTACAATGAGCAGTTCTTC.

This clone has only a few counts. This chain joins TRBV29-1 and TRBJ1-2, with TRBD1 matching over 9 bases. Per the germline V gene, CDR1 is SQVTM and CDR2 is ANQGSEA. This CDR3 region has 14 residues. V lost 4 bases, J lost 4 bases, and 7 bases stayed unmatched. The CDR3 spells CSVVRQGDLYGYTF. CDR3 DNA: TGCAGCGTTGTCAGACAGGGGGATCTCTATGGCTACACCTTC.

The CDR3 nucleotides are TGTGCCACCAGCAGCTCCCCTGCGCACGGGATCAACACCTTC. Its translation is CATSSSPAHGINTF. The rearrangement uses TRBV15 and TRBJ1-2; D remains ambiguous. This CDR3 is 14 amino acids long. Trimming left V 3 bases short and J 12 bases short, with 20 bases between. The germline V gene has CDR1 LNHNV and CDR2 YYDKDF (reference sequence).

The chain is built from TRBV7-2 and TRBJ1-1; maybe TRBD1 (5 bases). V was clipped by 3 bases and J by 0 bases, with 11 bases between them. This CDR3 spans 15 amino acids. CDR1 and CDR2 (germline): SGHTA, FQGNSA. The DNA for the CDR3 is TGTGCCAGCAGCTTGACAGCCAACATGAACACTGAAGCTTTCTTT. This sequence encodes CASSLTANMNTEAFF.

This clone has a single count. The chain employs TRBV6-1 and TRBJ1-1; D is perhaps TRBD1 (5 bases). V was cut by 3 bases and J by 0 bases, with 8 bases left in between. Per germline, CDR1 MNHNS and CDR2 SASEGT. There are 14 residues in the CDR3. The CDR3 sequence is CASSESGVNTEAFF. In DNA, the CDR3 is TGTGCCAGCAGTGAGTCGGGGGTGAACACTGAAGCTTTCTTT.

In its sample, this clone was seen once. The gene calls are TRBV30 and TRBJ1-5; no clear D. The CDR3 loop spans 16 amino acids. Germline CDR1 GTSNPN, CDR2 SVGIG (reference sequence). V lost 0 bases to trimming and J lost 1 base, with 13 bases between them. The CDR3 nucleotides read TGTGCCTGGAGTGTACCTAGAGGCGGGAGCAATCAGCCCCAGCATTTT. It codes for CAWSVPRGGSNQPQHF.

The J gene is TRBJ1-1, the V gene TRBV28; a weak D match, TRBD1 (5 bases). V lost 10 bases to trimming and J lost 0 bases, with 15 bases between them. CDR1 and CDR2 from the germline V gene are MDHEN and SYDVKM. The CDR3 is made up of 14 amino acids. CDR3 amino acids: CATRGAGMNTEAFF. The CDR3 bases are TGTGCCACGCGGGGTGCAGGGATGAACACTGAAGCTTTCTTT. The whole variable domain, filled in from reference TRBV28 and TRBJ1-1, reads DVKVTQSSRYLVKRTGEKVFLECVQDMDHENMFWYRQDPGLGLRLIYFSYDVKMKEKGDIPEGYSVSREKKERFSLILESASTNQTSMYLCATRGAGMNTEAFFGQGTRLTVV.

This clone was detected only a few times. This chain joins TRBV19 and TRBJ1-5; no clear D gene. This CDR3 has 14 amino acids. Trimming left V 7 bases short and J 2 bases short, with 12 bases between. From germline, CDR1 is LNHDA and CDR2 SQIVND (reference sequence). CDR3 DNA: TGTGCCAGTACCCAGTTGGCGGGCAATCAGCCCCAGCATTTT. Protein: CASTQLAGNQPQHF.

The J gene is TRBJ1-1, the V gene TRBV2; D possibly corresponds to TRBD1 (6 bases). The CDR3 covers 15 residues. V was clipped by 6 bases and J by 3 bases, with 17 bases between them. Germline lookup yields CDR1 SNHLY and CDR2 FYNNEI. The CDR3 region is CASRRNREGDTEAFF. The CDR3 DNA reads TGTGCCAGCAGACGGAACAGGGAAGGCGACACTGAAGCTTTCTTT.

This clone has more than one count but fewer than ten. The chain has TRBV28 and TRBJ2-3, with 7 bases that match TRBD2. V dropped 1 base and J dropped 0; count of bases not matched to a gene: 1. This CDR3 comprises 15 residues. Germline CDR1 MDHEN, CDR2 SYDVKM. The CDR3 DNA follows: TGTGCCAGCAGTTTATCTAGCGGTAGCACAGATACGCAGTATTTT. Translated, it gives CASSLSSGSTDTQYF.

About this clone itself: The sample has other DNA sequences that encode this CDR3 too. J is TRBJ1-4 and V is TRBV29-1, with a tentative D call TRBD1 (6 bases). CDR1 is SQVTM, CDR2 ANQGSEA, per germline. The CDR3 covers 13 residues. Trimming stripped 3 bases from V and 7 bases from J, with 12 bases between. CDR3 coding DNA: TGCAGCGTTGAGGGGGGCGCAGGTGAAAAACTGTTTTTT. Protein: CSVEGGAGEKLFF.

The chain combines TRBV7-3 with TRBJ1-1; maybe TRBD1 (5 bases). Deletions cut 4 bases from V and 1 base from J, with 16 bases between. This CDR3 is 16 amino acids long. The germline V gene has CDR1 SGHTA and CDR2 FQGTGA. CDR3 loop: CASSSERVRGNTEAFF. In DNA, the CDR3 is TGTGCCAGCAGCTCCGAAAGGGTTAGGGGGAACACTGAAGCTTTCTTT.

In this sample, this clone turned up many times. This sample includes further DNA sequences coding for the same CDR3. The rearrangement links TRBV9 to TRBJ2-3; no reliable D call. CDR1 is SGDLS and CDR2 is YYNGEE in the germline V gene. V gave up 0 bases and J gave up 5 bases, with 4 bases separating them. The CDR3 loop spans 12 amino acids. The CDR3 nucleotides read TGTGCCAGCAGCGTAGGAGTAGATACGCAGTATTTT. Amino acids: CASSVGVDTQYF. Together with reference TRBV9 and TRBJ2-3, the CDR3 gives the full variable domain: DSGVTQTPKHLITATGQRVTLRCSPRSGDLSVYWYQQSLDQGLQFLIQYYNGEERAKGNILERFSAQQFPDLHSELNLSSLELGDSALYFCASSVGVDTQYFGPGTRLTVL.

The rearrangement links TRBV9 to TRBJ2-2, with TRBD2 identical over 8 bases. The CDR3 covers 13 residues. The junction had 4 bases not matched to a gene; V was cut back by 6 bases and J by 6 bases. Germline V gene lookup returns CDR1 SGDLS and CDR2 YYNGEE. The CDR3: CASTGLAAGELFF. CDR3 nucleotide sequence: TGTGCCAGCACCGGACTAGCCGCCGGGGAGCTGTTTTTT.

The CDR3 coding sequence is TGTGCCTGGAGGAGGGGGGGCAATGAGCAGTTCTTC. As protein: CAWRRGGNEQFF. V usage is TRBV30 and J usage is TRBJ2-1; tentatively, D is TRBD2 (7 bases). Germline V gene data show CDR1 as GTSNPN and CDR2 as SVGIG (reference sequence). Deletions cut 3 bases from V and 6 bases from J, with 9 bases between. The CDR3 sequence is 12 residues long.

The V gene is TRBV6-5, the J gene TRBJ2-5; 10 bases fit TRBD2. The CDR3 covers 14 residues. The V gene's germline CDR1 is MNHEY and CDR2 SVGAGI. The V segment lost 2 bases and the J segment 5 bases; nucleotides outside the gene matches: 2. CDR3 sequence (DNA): TGTGCCAGCAGTTACCTAGCGGGGGCGGAGACCCAGTACTTC. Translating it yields CASSYLAGAETQYF.

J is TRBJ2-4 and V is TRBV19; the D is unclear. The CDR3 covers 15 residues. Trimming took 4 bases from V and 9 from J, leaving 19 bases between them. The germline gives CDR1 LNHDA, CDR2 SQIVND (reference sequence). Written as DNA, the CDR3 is TGTGCCAGTAGTACCCTCAATGGGGTAGACGCCATTCAGTACTTC. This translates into CASSTLNGVDAIQYF.